This T cell receptor (beta chain) was found in a study of blood T cell repertoires in COVID-19. The protocol was immunoSEQ multiplex PCR, while the TCRdb copy is restricted to in-frame clones and leaves out a portion. The data show roughly 200,000 clones, with around 83% seen just once and 6% to 6.5% held by the top ten. Participant-reported clinical history was the basis for cohort assignment. CDR1 is MNHNS, CDR2 SASEGT, per germline. The CDR3 is 15 amino acids. The V and J ends lost 3 bases and 1 base, in that order; junction bases with no gene match: 4. The V gene is TRBV6-1, the J gene TRBJ1-1; TRBD1 aligns across 8 bases. The TCR comes from a man aged 40-49 years who had recovered from COVID-19. Sequenced input: PBMCs or T cells enriched from blood (not recorded which). The CDR3 DNA is TGTGCCAGCAGTGATCGGACAGGGACGAACACTGAAGCTTTCTTT. Encoded protein: CASSDRTGTNTEAFF.